This T cell receptor (beta chain) was documented in a study of T-cell memory formation after mild COVID-19. Across the whole study: The two donors had largely donor-specific TCR clusters. Overall study findings and caveats: Clones that shrank (day 15 to 85) were balanced CD4/CD8, whereas later expanders leaned CD4+.

5'RACE primed at constant segments yielded TCR alpha and TCR beta cDNA libraries bearing sample barcodes and UMIs. TCRdb re-derived calls from the 5' RACE reads in MiXCR, one entry per CDR3 protein. This table holds about 560,000 distinct CDR3 sequences, approximately 15% found once. Unmatched junction bases numbered 3, after V lost 1 base and J lost 3 bases. This CDR3 has 15 residues. Germline V gene sequence: CDR1 MGHRA, CDR2 YSYEKL. As to this clonotype: What it recognizes is unknown.

The sequenced sample consisted of PBMCs or a T cell subset sorted from them (not recorded which). The clonotype comes from an adult woman who had mild COVID-19 (a few samples of this study predate the infection). Cell type and time point are not known. The V call is TRBV4-1, the J call TRBJ2-7; 10 bases match TRBD1. The CDR3: CASSQAGQGNYEQYF. For the CDR3, the DNA is TGCGCCAGCAGCCAAGCGGGACAGGGGAACTACGAGCAGTACTTC.